This TCR beta chain was profiled in a study of T cells in Graves' hyperthyroidism and ophthalmopathy. This clonotype has at least ten counts. TCR beta CDR3 regions were amplified from RNA transcripts. TCR CDR3 underwent first-round RT-PCR with the HTBI primer set. MiXCR, applied by TCRdb to the multiplex PCR reads, yields one record per CDR3 protein. The sample has about 400,000 distinct CDR3 sequences, approximately 14% seen once. The sample consisted of blood. This clonotype originated in a woman in her late teens or twenties with Graves' hyperthyroidism.

The CDR3 DNA reads TGTGCCAGCAGCGCCGGGACGCGCGGCTCCTACGAGCAGTACTTC. This sequence encodes CASSAGTRGSYEQYF. The chain joins TRBV7-2 to TRBJ2-7; D tentatively reads TRBD1 or TRBD2 (5 bases each). The CDR3 extends over 15 amino acids. Trimming pared 5 bases from V and 0 bases from J, leaving 14 bases between. The germline V gene has CDR1 SGHTA and CDR2 FQGNSA. Full variable domain (rest looked up from reference TRBV7-2 and TRBJ2-7): GAGVSQSPSNKVTEKGKDVELRCDPISGHTALYWYRQSLGQGLEFLIYFQGNSAPDKSGLPSDRFSAERTGGSVSTLTIQRTQQEDSAVYLCASSAGTRGSYEQYFGPGTRLTVT.